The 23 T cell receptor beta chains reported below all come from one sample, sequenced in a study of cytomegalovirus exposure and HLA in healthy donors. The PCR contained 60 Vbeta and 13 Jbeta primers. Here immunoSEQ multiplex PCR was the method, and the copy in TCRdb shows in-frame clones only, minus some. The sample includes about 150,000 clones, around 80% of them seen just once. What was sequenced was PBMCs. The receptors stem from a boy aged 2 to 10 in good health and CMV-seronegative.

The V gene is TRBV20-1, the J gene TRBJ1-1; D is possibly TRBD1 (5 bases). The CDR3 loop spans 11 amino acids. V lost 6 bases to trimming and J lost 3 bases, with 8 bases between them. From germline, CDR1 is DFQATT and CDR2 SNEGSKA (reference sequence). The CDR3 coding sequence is TGCAGTGCATCCAGGGACACTGAAGCTTTCTTT. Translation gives CSASRDTEAFF.

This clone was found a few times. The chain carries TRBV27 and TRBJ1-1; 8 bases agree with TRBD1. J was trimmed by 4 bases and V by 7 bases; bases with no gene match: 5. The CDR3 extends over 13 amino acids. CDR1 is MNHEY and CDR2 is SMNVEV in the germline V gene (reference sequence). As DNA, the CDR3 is TGTGCCAGCACCGGACAGGGTTTCACTGAAGCTTTCTTT. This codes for CASTGQGFTEAFF.

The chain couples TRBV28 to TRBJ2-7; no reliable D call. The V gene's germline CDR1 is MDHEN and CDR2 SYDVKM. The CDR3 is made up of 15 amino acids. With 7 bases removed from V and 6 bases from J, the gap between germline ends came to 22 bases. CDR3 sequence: CASTRQVSFLGEQYF. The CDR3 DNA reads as TGTGCCAGCACTAGGCAAGTCTCCTTTCTGGGCGAGCAGTACTTC.

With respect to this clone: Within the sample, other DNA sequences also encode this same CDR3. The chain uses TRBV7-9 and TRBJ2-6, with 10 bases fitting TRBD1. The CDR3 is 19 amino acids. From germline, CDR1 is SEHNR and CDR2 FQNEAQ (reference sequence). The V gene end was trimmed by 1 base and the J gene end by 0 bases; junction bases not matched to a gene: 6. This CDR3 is CASSLGGDRGISGANVLTF. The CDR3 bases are TGTGCCAGCAGCTTAGGGGGGGACAGGGGAATCTCTGGGGCCAACGTCCTGACTTTC.

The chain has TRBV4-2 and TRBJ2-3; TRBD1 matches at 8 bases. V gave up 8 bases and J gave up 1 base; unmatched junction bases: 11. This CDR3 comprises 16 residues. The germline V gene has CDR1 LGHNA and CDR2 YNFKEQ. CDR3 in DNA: TGTGCCAGCTCCCCCCAACTGACAGGGGGCACAGATACGCAGTATTTT. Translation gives CASSPQLTGGTDTQYF.

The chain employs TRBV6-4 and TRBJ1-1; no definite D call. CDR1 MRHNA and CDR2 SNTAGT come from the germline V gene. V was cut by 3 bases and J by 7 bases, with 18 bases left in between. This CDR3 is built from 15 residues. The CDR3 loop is CASSESGFRLGEAFF. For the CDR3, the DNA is TGTGCCAGCAGTGAGTCAGGATTTCGTTTAGGTGAAGCTTTCTTT.

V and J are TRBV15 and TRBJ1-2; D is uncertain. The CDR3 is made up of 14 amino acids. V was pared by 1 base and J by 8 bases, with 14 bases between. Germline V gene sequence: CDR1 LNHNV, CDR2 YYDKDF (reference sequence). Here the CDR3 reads CATSRGGGAGGYTF. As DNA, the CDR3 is TGTGCCACCAGCAGAGGGGGAGGAGCGGGAGGCTACACCTTC.

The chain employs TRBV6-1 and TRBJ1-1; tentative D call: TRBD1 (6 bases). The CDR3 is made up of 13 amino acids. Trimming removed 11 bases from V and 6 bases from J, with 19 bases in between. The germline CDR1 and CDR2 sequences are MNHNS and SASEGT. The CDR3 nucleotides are TGTGCCGCAACCTCATCAGGGGTCCCTGAAGCTTTCTTT. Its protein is CAATSSGVPEAFF.

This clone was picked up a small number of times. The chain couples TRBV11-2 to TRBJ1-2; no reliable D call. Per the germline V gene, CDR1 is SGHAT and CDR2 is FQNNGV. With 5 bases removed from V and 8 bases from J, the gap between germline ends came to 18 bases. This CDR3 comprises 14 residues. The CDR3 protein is CASSREGKGEGYTF. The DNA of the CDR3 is TGTGCCAGCAGCCGGGAGGGCAAAGGAGAGGGCTACACCTTC.

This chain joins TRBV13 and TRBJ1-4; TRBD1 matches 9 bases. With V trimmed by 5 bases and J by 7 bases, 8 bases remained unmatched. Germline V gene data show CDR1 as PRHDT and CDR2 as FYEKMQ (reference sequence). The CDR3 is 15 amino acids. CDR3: CASSGEQGASEKLFF. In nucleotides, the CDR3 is TGTGCCAGCAGCGGAGAACAGGGGGCGTCTGAAAAACTGTTTTTT.

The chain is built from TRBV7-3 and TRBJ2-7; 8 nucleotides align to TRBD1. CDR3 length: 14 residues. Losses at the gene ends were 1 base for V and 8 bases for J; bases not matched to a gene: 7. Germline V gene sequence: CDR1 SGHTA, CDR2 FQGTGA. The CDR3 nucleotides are TGTGCCAGCAGCTTAAGGGACAGGACCATGAAGCAGTACTTC. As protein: CASSLRDRTMKQYF. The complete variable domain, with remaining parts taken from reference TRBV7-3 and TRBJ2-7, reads GAGVSQTPSNKVTEKGKYVELRCDPISGHTALYWYRQSLGQGPEFLIYFQGTGAADDSGLPNDRFFAVRPEGSVSTLKIQRTERGDSAVYLCASSLRDRTMKQYFGPGTRLTVT.

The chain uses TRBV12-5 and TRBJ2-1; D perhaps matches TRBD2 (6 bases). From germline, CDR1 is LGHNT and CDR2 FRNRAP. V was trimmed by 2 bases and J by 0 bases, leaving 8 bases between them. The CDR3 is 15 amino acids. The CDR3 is CASGLREVSYNEQFF. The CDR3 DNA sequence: TGTGCTAGTGGTTTGAGGGAGGTCTCCTACAATGAGCAGTTCTTC.

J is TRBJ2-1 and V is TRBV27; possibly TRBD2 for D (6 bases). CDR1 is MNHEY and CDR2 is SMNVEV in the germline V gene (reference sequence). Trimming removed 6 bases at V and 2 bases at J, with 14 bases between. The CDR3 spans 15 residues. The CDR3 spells CASRLDYPPYNEQFF. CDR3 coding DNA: TGTGCCAGCAGACTGGACTACCCTCCCTACAATGAGCAGTTCTTC.

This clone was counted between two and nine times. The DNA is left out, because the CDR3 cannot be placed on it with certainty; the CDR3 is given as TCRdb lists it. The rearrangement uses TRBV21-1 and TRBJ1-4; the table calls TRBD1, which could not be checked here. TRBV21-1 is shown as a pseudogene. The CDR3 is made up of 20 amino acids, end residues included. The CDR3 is CASSKVWGAGNLATNEKLFF.

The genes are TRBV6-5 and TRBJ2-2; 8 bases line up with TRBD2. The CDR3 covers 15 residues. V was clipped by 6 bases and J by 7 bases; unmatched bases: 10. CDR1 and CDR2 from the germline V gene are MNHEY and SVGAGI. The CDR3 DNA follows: TGTGCCAGCAGGACTCCCGGGAGGGCCATCGGGGAGCTGTTTTTT. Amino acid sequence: CASRTPGRAIGELFF.

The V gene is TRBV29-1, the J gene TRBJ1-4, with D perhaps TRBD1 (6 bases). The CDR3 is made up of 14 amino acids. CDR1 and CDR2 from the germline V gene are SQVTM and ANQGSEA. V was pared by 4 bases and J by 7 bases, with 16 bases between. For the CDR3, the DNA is TGCAGCGTTGGGGGCCTCCAGGGGAGTGAAAAACTGTTTTTT. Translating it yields CSVGGLQGSEKLFF.

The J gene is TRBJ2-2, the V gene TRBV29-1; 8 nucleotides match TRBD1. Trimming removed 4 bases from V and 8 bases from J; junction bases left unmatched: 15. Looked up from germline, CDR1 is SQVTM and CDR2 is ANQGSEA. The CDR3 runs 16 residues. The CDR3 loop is CSVARLQGATEGELFF. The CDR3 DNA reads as TGCAGCGTTGCCAGACTCCAGGGGGCAACGGAGGGGGAGCTGTTTTTT.

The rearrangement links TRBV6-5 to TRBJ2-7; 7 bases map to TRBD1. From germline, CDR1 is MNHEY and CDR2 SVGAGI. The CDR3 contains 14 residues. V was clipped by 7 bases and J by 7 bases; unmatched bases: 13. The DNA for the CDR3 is TGTGCCAGCACGTCGCGACAGGGTTCGGAGGAGCAGTACTTC. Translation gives CASTSRQGSEEQYF.

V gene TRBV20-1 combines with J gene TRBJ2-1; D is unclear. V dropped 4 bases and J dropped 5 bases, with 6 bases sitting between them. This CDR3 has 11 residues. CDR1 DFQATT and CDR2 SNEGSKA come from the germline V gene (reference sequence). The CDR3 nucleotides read TGCAGTGCTATGCGAAACAATGAGCAGTTCTTC. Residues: CSAMRNNEQFF.

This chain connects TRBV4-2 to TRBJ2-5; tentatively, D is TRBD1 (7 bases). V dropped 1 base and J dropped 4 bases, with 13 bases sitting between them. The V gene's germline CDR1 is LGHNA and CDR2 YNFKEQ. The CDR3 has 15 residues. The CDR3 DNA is TGTGCCAGCAGCCAAGGCGGAGGGGGCGTAGAGACCCAGTACTTC. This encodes CASSQGGGGVETQYF.

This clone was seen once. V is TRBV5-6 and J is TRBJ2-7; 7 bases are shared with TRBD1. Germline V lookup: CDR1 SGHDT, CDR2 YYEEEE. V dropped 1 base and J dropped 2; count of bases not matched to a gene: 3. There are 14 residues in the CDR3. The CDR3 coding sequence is TGTGCCAGCAGCTTGTCGGGACAGCCCTACGAGCAGTACTTC. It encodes CASSLSGQPYEQYF.

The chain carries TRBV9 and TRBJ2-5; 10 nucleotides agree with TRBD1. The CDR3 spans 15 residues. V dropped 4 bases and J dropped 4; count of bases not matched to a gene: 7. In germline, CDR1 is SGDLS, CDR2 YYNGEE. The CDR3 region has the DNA TGTGCCAGCAGCCCACGGGACAGGGGTTTAGAGACCCAGTACTTC. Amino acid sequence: CASSPRDRGLETQYF.

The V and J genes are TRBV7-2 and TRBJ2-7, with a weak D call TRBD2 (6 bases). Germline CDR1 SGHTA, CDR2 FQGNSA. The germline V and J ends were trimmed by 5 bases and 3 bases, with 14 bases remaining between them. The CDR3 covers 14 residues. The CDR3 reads CASSRDLENYEQYF. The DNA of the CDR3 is TGTGCCAGCAGCAGGGACTTGGAGAACTACGAGCAGTACTTC.